This is a list of T cell receptor beta chains from one sample in a study of blood T cells in healthy people across ages. TCRdb recomputed calls from the 5' RACE reads with MiXCR, one row per CDR3 protein. The sample records some 800,000 distinct CDR3 sequences, more than 40% being singletons. The sequencing input was blood. These receptors came from a man aged 60 to 75 in good health. CDR3s include the opening cysteine and the closing phenylalanine or tryptophan. The D gene is left open where the match is weak. Clone size is stated in some rows and not others, as once, few, many or a class when expanded.

J gene,D gene,V gene,clone size,CDR3 DNA,CDR3 protein
TRBJ2-3,TRBD2,TRBV7-2,-,TGTGCCAGCAGCTCGTCCCTAGCGGGGGGATATACGCAGTATTTT,CASSSSLAGGYTQYF
TRBJ2-3,-,TRBV30,-,TGTGCCTGGAGTGGGCCGGCAGATACGCAGTATTTT,CAWSGPADTQYF
TRBJ1-1,-,TRBV20-1,few,TGCAGTGTCCGGGAAGGGTCACGGGAAGCTTTCTTT,CSVREGSREAFF
TRBJ1-5,-,TRBV20-1,few,TGCAGTGCAGCCGGGACACATAGCAATCAGCCCCAGCATTTT,CSAAGTHSNQPQHF
TRBJ1-5,-,TRBV5-5,-,TGTGCCAGCAGCTCCGGGGCCCCGTTTTACGATTATAGCAATCAGCCCCAGCATTTT,CASSSGAPFYDYSNQPQHF
TRBJ2-7,TRBD2,TRBV5-1,many,TGCGCCAGCAGCTCCCGTCCGGGGGGCTCCTACGAGCAGTACTTC,CASSSRPGGSYEQYF
TRBJ1-1,-,TRBV9,-,TGTGCCAGCAGCCCAAGCCGGCTGAACACTGAAGCTTTCTTT,CASSPSRLNTEAFF
TRBJ2-2,-,TRBV7-2,-,TGTGCCAGCAGCGGCGGACGGTGGAACACCGGGGAGCTGTTTTTT,CASSGGRWNTGELFF
TRBJ2-5,-,TRBV28,-,TGTGCCAGCAGCCGAGGCCTCTGGGCTATCCAAGAGACCCAGTACTTC,CASSRGLWAIQETQYF
TRBJ2-7,-,TRBV20-1,-,TGCAGTGCTAGAGATTCCCGGAGGCGCTCCTACAATGAGCAGTACTTC,CSARDSRRRSYNEQYF
TRBJ1-1,TRBD1,TRBV7-9,few,TGTGCCAGCAGCTGGACAGGGTTCGCTGAAGCTTTCTTT,CASSWTGFAEAFF
TRBJ2-7,TRBD1,TRBV20-1,many,TGCAGTGCCGCAAGGACAGGGACCTACGAGCAGTACTTC,CSAARTGTYEQYF
TRBJ1-6,-,TRBV6-1,-,TGTGCCAGCAGCGCAAGTGTGGAGACCCAGATTGACTATAATTCACCCCTCCACTTT,CASSASVETQIDYNSPLHF
TRBJ1-4,TRBD1,TRBV5-5,-,TGTGCCAGCAGTTTCGGACAGGACCTTGAAAAACTGTTTTTT,CASSFGQDLEKLFF
TRBJ2-7,-,TRBV24-1,-,TGTGCCACCAGTGAAGGGACATTTGGGCGTAATGAGCAGTACTTC,CATSEGTFGRNEQYF
TRBJ1-2,TRBD1,TRBV12-3/TRBV12-4,-,TGTGCCAGCGGGCCGCAGGGGGACTGGGGCTATGGCTACACCTTC,CASGPQGDWGYGYTF
TRBJ2-7,TRBD2,TRBV7-2,few,TGTGCCAGCAGCTTAGCACTAGCGGGGGCCTCCTACGAGCAGTACTTC,CASSLALAGASYEQYF
TRBJ1-1,-,TRBV4-3,few,TGCGCCAGCAGCCAAGGCGCGGGGCTGAACACTGAAGCTTTCTTT,CASSQGAGLNTEAFF
TRBJ2-1,-,TRBV7-9,-,TGTACCAGCAGCGTCCGGGACATGGACAATGAGCAGTTCTTC,CTSSVRDMDNEQFF
TRBJ2-5,-,TRBV28,few,TGTGCCAGCAGTTTCAGGGTCTTTGAGACCCAGTACTTC,CASSFRVFETQYF
TRBJ2-5,-,TRBV6-5,few,TGTGCCAGCAGTTACCCTCGGGAGACCCAGTACTTC,CASSYPRETQYF
TRBJ2-3,TRBD1,TRBV7-3,few,TGTGCCAGCAGCCCAGCCGGGACAGGGATTGTCACAGATACGCAGTATTTT,CASSPAGTGIVTDTQYF
TRBJ2-7,TRBD1,TRBV25-1,-,TGTGCCAGCAGTGATTCGGGCGACAGGGGCGAGCAGTACTTC,CASSDSGDRGEQYF